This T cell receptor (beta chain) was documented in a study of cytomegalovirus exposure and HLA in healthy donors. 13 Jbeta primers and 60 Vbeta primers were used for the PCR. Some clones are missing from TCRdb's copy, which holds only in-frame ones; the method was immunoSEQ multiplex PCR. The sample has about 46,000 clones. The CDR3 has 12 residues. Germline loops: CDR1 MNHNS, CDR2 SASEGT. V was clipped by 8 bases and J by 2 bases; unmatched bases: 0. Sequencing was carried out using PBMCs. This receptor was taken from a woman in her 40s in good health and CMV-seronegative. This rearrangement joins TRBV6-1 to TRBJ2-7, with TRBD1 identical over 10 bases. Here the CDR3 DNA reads TGTGCCAGCGGGACAGGGGCCTACGAGCAGTACTTC. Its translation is CASGTGAYEQYF.